The clone carrying this TCR beta chain was recorded only once. The template was RNA from unsorted bulk tissue. This non-tumor lung sample came from over 3 cm beyond the tumor edge. V lost 6 bases and J lost 8, with 20 bases in between. The CDR3 spans 15 residues. CDR1 and CDR2 (germline): MDHEN, SYDVKM. The data belong to a study of tumor and adjacent non-tumor tissue in lung cancer. A modified ARM-PCR protocol with three rounds of nested PCR amplified TCRbeta. TCRdb independently ran MiXCR on the multiplex PCR reads; one entry per CDR3 protein. The table records more than 55,000 distinct CDR3 sequences, about 63% of them present only once.

Sequencing was performed on distant non-tumor lung tissue. The rearrangement joins TRBV28 to TRBJ1-3, with D maybe TRBD1 (6 bases). The origin of this receptor is a man in his sixties or seventies with non-small cell lung cancer. CDR3 DNA sequence: TGTGCCAGCAGGATCGGGGGCAGCTCTAGAGACACCATATATTTT. It encodes CASRIGGSSRDTIYF.